What follows are 2 T cell receptor beta chains derived from one specimen sequenced in a study of beta chain features in type 1 diabetes. Expressed TCRB transcripts were sequenced, since all the RNA that had been isolated was reverse transcribed. Generated by immunoSEQ multiplex PCR, the TCRdb table keeps only in-frame clones and is missing some. Of roughly 330,000 clones listed, 9.5% to 12% are singletons. Sequencing was done on a sample of naive CD4+ T cells from blood. The receptors derive from a woman aged 25 to 45 in good health.

This clone was seen a few times. The chain recombines TRBV29-1 with TRBJ2-7; 7 bases match TRBD1. Germline trimming cut 7 bases from V and 3 bases from J; bases unmatched to any gene: 3. In germline, CDR1 is SQVTM, CDR2 ANQGSEA. The CDR3 is 11 residues long. In nucleotides, the CDR3 is TGCAGCGGAGGACAGGACTACGAGCAGTACTTC. It is translated as CSGGQDYEQYF.

The chain is built from TRBV27 and TRBJ1-5; D is ambiguous. There are 15 residues in the CDR3. V was cut by 6 bases and J by 4 bases, with 16 bases left in between. CDR1 MNHEY and CDR2 SMNVEV come from the germline V gene (reference sequence). This CDR3 is CASRTTGIGNQPQHF. The CDR3 coding sequence is TGTGCCAGCAGGACGACGGGAATCGGGAATCAGCCCCAGCATTTT.